The 2 T cell receptor beta chains reported below all come from one sample, sequenced in a study of shared clonotypes between healthy human individuals. Libraries were prepared by immunoSEQ multiplex PCR; TCRdb keeps only in-frame clonotypes and omits some of them. The sample holds some 1,400,000 clones, roughly 96% seen once. Input material: naive CD4+ T cells sorted from blood. Subset here: CD45RA+ positively selected. The receptors derive from a young man in good health.

The chain couples TRBV7-9 to TRBJ1-2, with 7 bases that match TRBD1. CDR1 and CDR2 (germline): SEHNR, FQNEAQ (reference sequence). The CDR3 is 17 residues long. After removal of 2 bases from V and 8 bases from J, the junction contained 17 bases not matched to a gene. The CDR3 coding sequence is TGTGCCAGCAGCTTATTTGGGGCAGGGGGGACCTTCGGAGGCTACACCTTC. Its translation is CASSLFGAGGTFGGYTF.

The chain employs TRBV5-1 and TRBJ2-3, with D uncertain. V lost 4 bases and J 0 bases, leaving 9 bases between the germline ends. Germline assignment: CDR1 SGHRS and CDR2 YFSETQ. CDR3 length equals 14 residues. The CDR3 reads CASSVAPSTDTQYF. The CDR3 nucleotides read TGCGCCAGCAGCGTGGCCCCAAGCACAGATACGCAGTATTTT.